The following is a T cell receptor (beta chain) sequence with its context. Germline V gene lookup returns CDR1 MDHEN and CDR2 SYDVKM. V was pared by 5 bases and J by 3 bases, with 10 bases between. There are 13 residues in the CDR3. The data are from a study of blood T cell repertoires in COVID-19. At the level of the study: Samples taken during acute and convalescent COVID-19 were collected in the United States, Italy and Spain.

TCRdb's copy holds only in-frame clones and misses some; the assay was immunoSEQ multiplex PCR. In the table there are roughly 30,000 clones, about 85% of which are singletons. The sequenced sample was peripheral blood. The rearrangement links TRBV28 to TRBJ1-2; D ambiguous. The receptor comes from a human donor with acute or convalescent COVID-19. The donor label of this sample is uncertain. The DNA for the CDR3 is TGTGCCAGCAGTCCCCTTTCCGACTATGGCTACACCTTC. As protein: CASSPLSDYGYTF.